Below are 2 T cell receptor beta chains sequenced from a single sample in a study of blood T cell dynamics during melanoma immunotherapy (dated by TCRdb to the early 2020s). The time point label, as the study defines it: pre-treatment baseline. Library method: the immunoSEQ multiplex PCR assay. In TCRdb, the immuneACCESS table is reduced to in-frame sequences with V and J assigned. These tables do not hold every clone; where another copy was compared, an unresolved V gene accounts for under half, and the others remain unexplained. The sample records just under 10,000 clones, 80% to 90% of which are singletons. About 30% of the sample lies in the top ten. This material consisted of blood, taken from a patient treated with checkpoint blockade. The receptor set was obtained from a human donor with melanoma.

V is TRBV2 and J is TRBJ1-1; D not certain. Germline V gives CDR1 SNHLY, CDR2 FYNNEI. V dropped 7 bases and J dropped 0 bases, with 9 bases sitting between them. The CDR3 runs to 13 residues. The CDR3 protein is CASTLALNTEAFF. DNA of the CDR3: TGTGCCAGCACCTTGGCCCTGAACACTGAAGCTTTCTTT.

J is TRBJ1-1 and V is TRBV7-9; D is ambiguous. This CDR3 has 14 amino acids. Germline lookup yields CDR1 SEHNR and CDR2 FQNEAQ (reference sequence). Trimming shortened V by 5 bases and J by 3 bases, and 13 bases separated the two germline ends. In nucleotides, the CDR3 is TGTGCCAGCAGCCCCGACGGAGGGTACACTGAAGCTTTCTTT. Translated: CASSPDGGYTEAFF.